These 17 T cell receptor beta chains were sequenced from one sample in a study of T cell responses to AZD1222 COVID-19 vaccine. Profiling relied on immunoSEQ multiplex PCR, and the TCRdb table lists in-frame clones only, not all of them. The sample holds about 200,000 clones, more than 80% seen once. The source was peripheral blood, collected 28 days after the second dose of the MenACWY control vaccine. Receptors were obtained from an adult who received the MenACWY meningococcal vaccine as a control.

This chain connects TRBV5-1 to TRBJ2-1, with TRBD1 as a possible D gene (6 bases). The germline CDR1 and CDR2 sequences are SGHRS and YFSETQ. The CDR3 spans 13 residues. V was pared by 6 bases and J by 1 base, with 8 bases between. The chain's CDR3 is CASTTGSYNEQFF. For the CDR3, the DNA is TGCGCCAGCACCACAGGGTCCTACAATGAGCAGTTCTTC.

The CDR3 region is CAISESRSGWYTEAFF. The CDR3 DNA reads as TGTGCCATCAGTGAGTCGAGGTCAGGGTGGTACACTGAAGCTTTCTTT. The chain combines TRBV10-3 with TRBJ1-1, with a weak D call TRBD1 (5 bases). V shed 0 bases and J shed 3 bases, with 14 bases lying between them. The germline V gene has CDR1 ENHRY and CDR2 SYGVKD. The length of the CDR3 is 16 residues.

This chain links TRBV9 with TRBJ2-7, with 9 nucleotides matching TRBD1. V was pared by 3 bases and J by 1 base, with 8 bases of the junction left unmatched. Germline V CDR1 and CDR2: SGDLS, YYNGEE. This CDR3 has 16 residues. CDR3: CASSAGTGSSSYEQYF. CDR3 bases: TGTGCCAGCAGCGCCGGGACAGGGTCGAGTTCCTACGAGCAGTACTTC.

V usage is TRBV19 and J usage is TRBJ1-2; possibly TRBD1 for D (5 bases). Germline V gives CDR1 LNHDA, CDR2 SQIVND (reference sequence). Trimming pared 6 bases from V and 0 bases from J, leaving 17 bases between. This CDR3 is built from 16 residues. This chain's CDR3 is CASSGGALRSNYGYTF. The CDR3 bases are TGTGCCAGTAGCGGAGGGGCCCTACGTTCTAACTATGGCTACACCTTC.

The genes are TRBV18 and TRBJ1-1; TRBD1 matches at 7 bases. The V gene's germline CDR1 is KGHSH and CDR2 LQKENI. V shed 2 bases and J 4 bases; nucleotides not matched to a gene: 10. The CDR3 length is 16 residues. CDR3 in DNA: TGTGCCAGCTCACCAATGACAGGGACGGGTAGCACTGAAGCTTTCTTT. It encodes CASSPMTGTGSTEAFF.

This clone was seen only a few times. This chain uses TRBV5-1 with TRBJ2-2, with 8 bases aligning to TRBD1. Germline CDR1 is SGHRS and CDR2 is YFSETQ. V shed 3 bases, J shed 5 bases, and the junction held 6 bases outside the gene matches. The CDR3 consists of 15 residues. CDR3 in DNA: TGCGCCAGCAGCTCGGACAGGGTTTATACCGGGGAGCTGTTTTTT. This translates into CASSSDRVYTGELFF.

This chain links TRBV27 with TRBJ2-6, with D maybe TRBD1 (6 bases). The CDR3 is 17 residues long. CDR1 and CDR2 from the germline V gene are MNHEY and SMNVEV (reference sequence). V gave up 4 bases and J gave up 0 bases, with 13 bases separating them. In nucleotides, the CDR3 is TGTGCCAGCAGTTGGGGGCGCAGAAGCTCTGGGGCCAACGTCCTGACTTTC. Its translation: CASSWGRRSSGANVLTF.

The V call is TRBV19, the J call TRBJ1-6; D ambiguous. The ends were cut back, 1 base at V and 14 bases at J, with 15 bases in the middle. The CDR3 loop spans 14 amino acids. Germline V gene sequence: CDR1 LNHDA, CDR2 SQIVND (reference sequence). In DNA form, the CDR3 reads TGTGCCAGTAGTATAGGCGGCGGACCCCAAGCCCTCCACTTT. It codes for CASSIGGGPQALHF. Together with reference TRBV19 and TRBJ1-6, the CDR3 gives the full variable domain: DGGITQSPKYLFRKEGQNVTLSCEQNLNHDAMYWYRQDPGQGLRLIYYSQIVNDFQKGDIAEGYSVSREKKESFPLTVTSAQKNPTAFYLCASSIGGGPQALHFGNGTRLTVT.

CDR3 sequence: CASSYGVIQYF. The CDR3 nucleotides read TGTGCCAGCAGTTACGGGGTCATTCAGTACTTC. The J gene is TRBJ2-4, the V gene TRBV6-2 or TRBV6-3; D remains unclear. Germline V CDR1 and CDR2: MNHEY, SVGEGT. This CDR3 has 11 residues. The V and J ends lost 2 bases and 9 bases respectively, with 5 bases between them.

This chain links TRBV11-3 with TRBJ2-7; 7 bases are shared with TRBD1. CDR1 is SGHNT, CDR2 YENEEA, per germline. V dropped 4 bases and J dropped 6; count of bases not matched to a gene: 6. There are 13 residues in the CDR3. As DNA, the CDR3 is TGTGCCAGCAGCTCGATACAGGGGTCCGAGCAGTACTTC. Encoded protein: CASSSIQGSEQYF. Full variable domain (missing parts from reference TRBV11-3 and TRBJ2-7): EAGVVQSPRYKIIEKKQPVAFWCNPISGHNTLYWYLQNLGQGPELLIRYENEEAVDDSQLPKDRFSAERLKGVDSTLKIQPAELGDSAVYLCASSSIQGSEQYFGPGTRLTVT.

V and J are TRBV12-3 or TRBV12-4 and TRBJ2-7; D not resolved. The V end lost 7 bases, the J end lost 1 base, and 11 bases lay between the germline ends. The CDR3 extends over 13 amino acids. This CDR3 reads CASTLPGSYEQYF. CDR3 nucleotides: TGTGCCAGCACCCTCCCCGGGTCCTACGAGCAGTACTTC.

The V gene is TRBV30, the J gene TRBJ1-2; 7 positions match TRBD1. The junction had 5 bases not matched to a gene; V was cut back by 2 bases and J by 2 bases. This CDR3 comprises 14 residues. The germline V gene has CDR1 GTSNPN and CDR2 SVGIG (reference sequence). The CDR3 is CAWSLIQGNYGYTF. DNA of the CDR3: TGTGCCTGGAGTCTTATACAGGGGAACTATGGCTACACCTTC.

The chain carries TRBV6-2 or TRBV6-3 and TRBJ2-1, with 8 bases aligning to TRBD1. V trimming: 5 bases; J trimming: 5 bases; junction bases outside the gene matches: 8. CDR1 MNHEY and CDR2 SVGEGT come from the germline V gene. This CDR3 region has 15 residues. The CDR3 here is CASSTDRGVHNEQFF. For the CDR3, the DNA is TGTGCCAGCAGTACCGACAGGGGCGTTCACAATGAGCAGTTCTTC.

The chain recombines TRBV28 with TRBJ2-2; no clear D gene. The CDR3 has 16 residues. Trimming left V 3 bases short and J 1 base short, with 12 bases between. Germline V gene lookup returns CDR1 MDHEN and CDR2 SYDVKM. Written as DNA, the CDR3 is TGTGCCAGCAGTTTCCTCATAGCCGGGAACACCGGGGAGCTGTTTTTT. Translation: CASSFLIAGNTGELFF.

V and J are TRBV6-5 and TRBJ1-5; D may be TRBD1 (5 bases). The V and J ends lost 7 bases and 4 bases respectively, with 11 bases between them. The length of the CDR3 is 13 residues. CDR1 MNHEY and CDR2 SVGAGI come from the germline V gene. The CDR3 bases are TGTGCCAGCACACAGGACAAGAATCAGCCCCAGCATTTT. Translation: CASTQDKNQPQHF.

The genes are TRBV2 and TRBJ1-2; 7 nucleotides agree with TRBD1. Germline V gene sequence: CDR1 SNHLY, CDR2 FYNNEI. The CDR3 runs 14 residues. J gave up 5 bases and V 5 bases, and 8 bases lay outside the gene matches. CDR3 in DNA: TGTGCCAGCAGTACCGGGACAGACGCGTATGGCTACACCTTC. Protein sequence: CASSTGTDAYGYTF.

The chain is built from TRBV10-2 and TRBJ2-1, with a tentative D call TRBD1 (6 bases). Germline values: CDR1 WSHSY, CDR2 SAAADI. V was pared by 7 bases and J by 3 bases, with 10 bases between. The CDR3 consists of 13 residues. The CDR3 loop reads CASKGDNYNEQFF. The CDR3 DNA sequence: TGCGCCAGCAAGGGGGACAACTACAATGAGCAGTTCTTC.